One and the same sample provided the 7 T cell receptor beta chains below, sequenced in a study of Ad26.COV2.S vaccination and SARS-CoV-2 variants. Noted treatment: roughly 19 received Ad26.COV2.S at low or high dose, single or two shots; roughly 5 received placebo; per-sample allocation not given. Following the first vaccine or placebo injection, samples were taken on day 63. Only in-frame clones appear in the TCRdb table, and some are missing; sequencing was by immunoSEQ multiplex PCR. The sample comprises under 300,000 clones, 87% of which are singletons, and 2.5% to 3.5% rests with the top ten. The sample was peripheral blood, taken in a trial of Ad26.COV2.S vaccine versus placebo. The receptors were gathered from a person aged 18-60 years who received the Ad26.COV2.S COVID-19 vaccine or a placebo.

J is TRBJ1-3 and V is TRBV18; no definite D call. The CDR3 runs 14 residues. The V end lost 6 bases, the J end lost 0 bases, and 9 bases lay between the germline ends. Germline CDR1 reads KGHSH; CDR2 reads LQKENI. CDR3 bases: TGTGCCAGCTCCCAACAGAGCTCTGGAAACACCATATATTTT. Its translation: CASSQQSSGNTIYF.

The genes are TRBV30 and TRBJ1-4; maybe TRBD1 (6 bases). V lost 0 bases to trimming and J lost 5 bases, with 13 bases between them. Looked up from germline, CDR1 is GTSNPN and CDR2 is SVGIG (reference sequence). The CDR3 extends over 15 amino acids. CDR3 sequence: CAWSVPGGENEKLFF. The CDR3 DNA is TGTGCCTGGAGTGTACCCGGGGGCGAGAATGAAAAACTGTTTTTT. The entire variable domain, with the rest obtained from reference TRBV30 and TRBJ1-4, is as follows: SQTIHQWPATLVQPVGSPLSLECTVEGTSNPNLYWYRQAAGRGLQLLFYSVGIGQISSEVPQNLSASRPQDRQFILSSKKLLLSDSGFYLCAWSVPGGENEKLFFGSGTQLSVL.

The V call is TRBV19, the J call TRBJ2-7, with 11 bases matching TRBD1. With 7 bases clipped from V and 5 bases from J, the junction kept 7 bases outside the gene matches. Germline-derived CDR1 and CDR2 are LNHDA and SQIVND (reference sequence). The CDR3 length is 14 residues. The CDR3 region has the DNA TGTGCCAGTAAAAAGGACAGGGGGCCCCACGAGCAGTACGTC. This translates into CASKKDRGPHEQYV.

V gene TRBV19 combines with J gene TRBJ1-4, with 8 bases lining up with TRBD1. Per germline, CDR1 LNHDA and CDR2 SQIVND (reference sequence). The CDR3 has 17 residues. J lost 7 bases, V lost 6 bases, and 16 bases had no gene match. The CDR3 nucleotides are TGTGCCAGTAGAACCGGGACAGGAGACATGAGGGCTGAAAAACTGTTTTTT. It is translated as CASRTGTGDMRAEKLFF.

This clone showed up just once. The genes are TRBV30 and TRBJ2-1; 7 bases are a match to TRBD2. The CDR3 totals 14 residues. CDR1 GTSNPN and CDR2 SVGIG come from the germline V gene (reference sequence). The V and J ends lost 5 bases and 4 bases, in that order; junction bases with no gene match: 8. CDR3 region: CAWDPGLKYNEQFF. CDR3 DNA: TGTGCCTGGGATCCGGGACTAAAGTACAATGAGCAGTTCTTC.

The J gene is TRBJ1-2, the V gene TRBV21-1; no check of the table's D call, TRBD1, against the DNA was made. TRBV21-1 constitutes a pseudogene. CDR3 length equals 14 residues. The CDR3 DNA reads as TGTGCTAGCAGCAAACCCACAGGGTTTTATGGCTACACCTTC. Translated, it gives CASSKPTGFYGYTF.

The genes are TRBV18 and TRBJ1-2, with a tentative D call TRBD1 (6 bases). Trimming left V 5 bases short and J 3 bases short, with 10 bases between. Looked up from germline, CDR1 is KGHSH and CDR2 is LQKENI. The CDR3 consists of 13 residues. CDR3: CASSSNRDYGYTF. CDR3 coding DNA: TGTGCCAGCTCATCCAACAGGGACTATGGCTACACCTTC.